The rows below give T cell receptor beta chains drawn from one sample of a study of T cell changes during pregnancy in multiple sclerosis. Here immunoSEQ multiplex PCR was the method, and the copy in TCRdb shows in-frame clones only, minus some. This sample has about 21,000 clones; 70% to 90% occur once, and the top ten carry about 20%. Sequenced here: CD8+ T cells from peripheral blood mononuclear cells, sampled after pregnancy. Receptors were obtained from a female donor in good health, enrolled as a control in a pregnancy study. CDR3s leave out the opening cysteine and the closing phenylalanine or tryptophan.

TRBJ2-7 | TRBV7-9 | ASSLVSAGATVEQY
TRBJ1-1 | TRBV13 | ASSPQLRMNTEAF
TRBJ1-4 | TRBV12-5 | ASGFLGSYNEKLF
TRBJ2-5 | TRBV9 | ASSATGRWIGQETQY
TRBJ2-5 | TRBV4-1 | ASSYRQGARETQY
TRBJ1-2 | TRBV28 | ASSLIRTGFNYGYT
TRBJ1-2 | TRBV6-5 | ASSFGTGLVGYT
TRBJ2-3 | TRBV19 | ASTMGGTDTQY
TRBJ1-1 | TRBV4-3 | ASSQVRAQGDTEAF
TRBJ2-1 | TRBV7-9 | ASSLDRGLYNEQF
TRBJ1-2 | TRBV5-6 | ASSLADLANYGYT
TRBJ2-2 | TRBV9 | ASSGRTGSTGELF
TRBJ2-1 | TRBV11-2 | ASSLSAEQF
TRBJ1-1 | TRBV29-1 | SVSEGAEAF
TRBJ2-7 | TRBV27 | ASSLSPAYEQY
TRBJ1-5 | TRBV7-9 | ASSLQDQPQH
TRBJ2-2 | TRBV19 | ASSADWNTGELF
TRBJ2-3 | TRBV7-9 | ASSSLAGGPGDTQY
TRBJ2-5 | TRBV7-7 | ASSLGLAPRGETQY
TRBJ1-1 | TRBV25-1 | ASSFQGDTEAF
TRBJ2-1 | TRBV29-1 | SVEGGRLNEQF
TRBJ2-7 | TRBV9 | ASSESEGQAYEQY
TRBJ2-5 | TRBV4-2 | ASSPVTSGGDPRTQY
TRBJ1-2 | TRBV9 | ASSVGRGLYGYT
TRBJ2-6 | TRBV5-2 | ASNTPGAGTVGLAGSTRANVLT
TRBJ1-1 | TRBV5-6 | ASSFGQSRSEAF
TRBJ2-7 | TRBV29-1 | SGQDRVGEQY
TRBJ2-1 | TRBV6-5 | ASSPVGIAHEQF
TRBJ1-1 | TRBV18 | ASSPPLRTELQGNTEAF
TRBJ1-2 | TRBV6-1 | ASSEGDRDYGYT
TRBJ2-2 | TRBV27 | ASSPTNGELF
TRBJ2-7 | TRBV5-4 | ASSLKLSGRTYEQY
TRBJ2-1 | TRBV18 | ASSPIDKEIAGEGNEQF
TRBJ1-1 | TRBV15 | ATSRVQGGGTEAF
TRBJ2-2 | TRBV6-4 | ASSEDYTGELF
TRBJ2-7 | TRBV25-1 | ASSSDRGPYEQY
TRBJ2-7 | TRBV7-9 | ASSLEASEESSYEQY
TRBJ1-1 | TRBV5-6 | ASSWKTGDTEAF
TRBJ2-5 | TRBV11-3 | ASREWGGQGKTQY
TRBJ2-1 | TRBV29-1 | SVEGNYNEQF
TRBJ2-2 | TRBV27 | ASHPAGYTGELF
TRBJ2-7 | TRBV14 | ASSHLIYEQY
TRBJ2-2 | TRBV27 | ASSLQGGGNTGELF
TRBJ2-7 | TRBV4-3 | ASSPSGNSYEQY
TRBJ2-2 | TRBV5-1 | ASSLSSSGGANTGELF
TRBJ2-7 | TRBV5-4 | ASSLEGTSYEQY
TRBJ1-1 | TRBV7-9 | ASSPLGGGNTEAF
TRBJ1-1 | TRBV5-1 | ASSLEGGTEAF
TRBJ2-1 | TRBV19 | ASSIDVGDSYNEQF
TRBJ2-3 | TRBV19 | ASTRGESRTDTQY
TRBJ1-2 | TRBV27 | ASSLGVRGGYT
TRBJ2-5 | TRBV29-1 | SGWFGAGRQETQY
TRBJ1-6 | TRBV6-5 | ASSYFGQGIYSPLH
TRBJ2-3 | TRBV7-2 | ASSSGRGLQDTQY
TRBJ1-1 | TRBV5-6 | ASSRAQGAGTEAF
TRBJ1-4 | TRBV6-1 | ASSETSSATNEKLF
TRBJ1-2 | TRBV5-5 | ASNSGGEGNYGYT
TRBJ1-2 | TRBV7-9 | ASSSTQAGHGYT
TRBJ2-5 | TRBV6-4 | ASSDSPGTGLETQY
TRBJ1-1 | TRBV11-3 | ASSKRTGLNTEAF